The clone carrying this T cell receptor beta chain was counted ten times or more. Its antigen is undetermined. The CDR3 has 18 amino acids. From germline, CDR1 is SGDLS and CDR2 YYNGEE. V lost 3 bases, J lost 6 bases, and 19 bases stayed unmatched. Indicated time point: newly diagnosed GD, antithyroid drugs for less than 3 months. The TCR library used RNA extracted from PBMCs. Arm-PCR of CDR3 regions and iRepertoire HTBI primers were used to build TCR beta libraries. A single record per CDR3 protein comes from TCRdb applying MiXCR to the multiplex PCR reads. The data show a few hundred thousand distinct CDR3 sequences, with 20% to 25% seen just once and 14% held by the top ten. These data originate in a study of regulatory T cells in long-lasting Graves disease. Study overall: Duration of antithyroid drug therapy among newly diagnosed Graves' patients was under 3 months.

Notes on the study in general: TCR diversity was lower in persistent than newly diagnosed Graves' disease. Whereas 966 public clonotypes were shared by new patients, persistent patients shared more, at 2,500 to 3,000. Gene preferences differed: TRBV28, TRBJ1-2, TRBJ2-5 in persistent cases.

The sequences come from peripheral blood mononuclear cells (PBMCs), collected at new diagnosis, from a patient treated with antithyroid drugs. The sequence was collected from a female donor with Graves disease. The genes are TRBV9 and TRBJ1-1; 8 nucleotides agree with TRBD1. The CDR3 sequence: CASSGGAAPGQASPEAFF. The CDR3 region has the DNA TGTGCCAGCAGCGGAGGTGCGGCTCCGGGACAGGCTAGCCCTGAAGCTTTCTTT.